The clone carrying this TCR beta chain showed up just a few times. The J segment lost 8 bases and the V segment lost 7 bases, leaving 5 bases of the junction unmatched. The CDR3 totals 12 residues. The germline V gene has CDR1 MNHEY and CDR2 SVGAGI. The source of the sample is a study of blood T cells in healthy people across ages. Combining a sample-barcoded 5' primer with a J-beta primer mix, a second PCR ran for roughly 6 to 12 cycles. TCRdb processed the 5' RACE reads anew with MiXCR; each CDR3 protein has one entry. The data show over 950,000 distinct CDR3 sequences, 51% seen once. Each of the donors had around 10 milliliters of peripheral blood drawn into EDTA-treated Vacutainer tubes.

The receptor was isolated from a woman between 55 and 75 years old in good health. The rearrangement joins TRBV6-5 to TRBJ2-1; 7 bases map to TRBD1. The sequencing input was blood. The CDR3 bases are TGTGCCAGCATGAACAGGGGCTATGAGCAGTTCTTC. This codes for CASMNRGYEQFF.